This T cell receptor (beta chain) was sequenced for a study of blood T cell repertoires in COVID-19. Original handling: Estimation of nucleated cell counts was performed using reference gene primer amplification. Only in-frame clones appear in the TCRdb table, and some are missing; sequencing was by immunoSEQ multiplex PCR. The D gene and trimming were derived from the DNA, and the V and J assignments and clone size from that table. The sample lists about 110,000 clones, about 88% seen once, with 2.1% in the top ten. Germline CDR1 is ENHRY and CDR2 is SYGVKD. V lost 6 bases to trimming and J lost 1 base; unmatched junction nucleotides: 7. The CDR3 runs 15 residues.

The sample comprised peripheral blood. This TCR was recovered from a human donor in a cohort sampled during active COVID-19. The gene calls are TRBV10-3 and TRBJ2-5; 8 nucleotides match TRBD2. In DNA form, the CDR3 reads TGTGCCATCAGGGGGTCGGGGGGGTCCCAAGAGACCCAGTACTTC. It encodes CAIRGSGGSQETQYF.